A selection of T cell receptor beta chains follows, all from one sample in a study of Ad26.COV2.S vaccination and SARS-CoV-2 variants. TCRdb keeps only in-frame clones here, not all; method: immunoSEQ multiplex PCR. This sample has around 450,000 clones; 80% to 90% occur once, and the top ten carry approximately 2.5%. The source was peripheral blood, collected in a trial of Ad26.COV2.S vaccine versus placebo. The receptor set was obtained from a person between 18 and 65 years old who received the Ad26.COV2.S COVID-19 vaccine or a placebo. Each CDR3 is given with its conserved first and last residue.

>TRBJ2-3|TRBV7-2
CASSMGLAGVYTQYF
>TRBJ2-1|TRBV2
CASSDRGPGVDEQFF
>TRBJ1-1|TRBV7-2
CASSLERNTEAFF
>TRBJ1-1|TRBV6-2/TRBV6-3
CASSDRGSRAFF
>TRBJ1-1|TRBV5-4
CASSLPDRVSEAFF
>TRBJ2-1|TRBV24-1
CATSVPSGGGTNEQFF
>TRBJ2-1|TRBV27
CASSASPAGNSGSVSYNEQFF
>TRBJ2-7|TRBV28
CASSLRGAYEQYF
>TRBJ1-6|TRBV10-3
CAIAPGPNSPLHF
>TRBJ1-1|TRBV29-1
CSVGTQPNTEAFF
>TRBJ1-2|TRBV18
CASSHRDRDHFTF
>TRBJ2-1|TRBV9
CASSARTDSYNEQFF
>TRBJ2-3|TRBV14
CASSSLTLKGSTDTQYF
>TRBJ2-4|TRBV16
CASSPLLKVAKNIQYF
>TRBJ1-2|TRBV28
CASSFSGGYGYTF
>TRBJ1-1|TRBV6-1
CASSEASRNTEAFF
>TRBJ1-2|TRBV3-1/TRBV3-2
CASSRLEGTSFYGYTF
>TRBJ2-1|TRBV4-2
CASSQDLAGGPTDEQFF
>TRBJ2-1|TRBV2
CASSEGSGRGNEQFF
>TRBJ2-5|TRBV5-4
CASSLRQGARETQYF
>TRBJ1-2|TRBV5-8
CASSSRGLKNYGYTF
>TRBJ1-2|TRBV4-3
CASSQEGGSWNYGYTF
>TRBJ2-7|TRBV30
CAWSAEFTSEQYF
>TRBJ1-1|TRBV4-3
CASSQVGTGGAFF
>TRBJ1-2|TRBV12-3/TRBV12-4
CASSLTVDGYTF
>TRBJ2-7|TRBV5-6
CASSFGVRSYEQYF
>TRBJ2-7|TRBV5-4
CASSAGNTLAGGPYEQYF
>TRBJ1-1|TRBV7-8
CASTWGRAMNTEAFF
>TRBJ2-3|TRBV7-2
CASSFRTSLDTQYF
>TRBJ1-1|TRBV28
CASSLYRGLYTEAFF
>TRBJ2-3|TRBV5-4
CASSLNRASTDTQYF
>TRBJ1-2|TRBV4-3
CASSQDRTYYGYTF
>TRBJ2-1|TRBV24-1
CATSEAGKGFYNEQFF
>TRBJ1-2|TRBV7-6
CASSLGRRTGDGYTF
>TRBJ1-1|TRBV11-2
CASSFFGGGTEAFF
>TRBJ1-2|TRBV11-2
CASSLGDTYGYTF
>TRBJ1-6|TRBV4-2
CASSQSSYNSPLHF
>TRBJ2-2|TRBV4-1
CASSRRGGTGPTGELFF
>TRBJ2-1|TRBV5-1
CASSWAQNEQFF
>TRBJ2-3|TRBV7-8
CASSSDRYTSTDTQYF
>TRBJ2-2|TRBV10-3
CAISGGDTGELFF